The 14 T cell receptor beta chains below were found in one sample sequenced in a study of diagnostic markers for celiac disease. TCRdb re-called the reads and gives one entry per CDR3 protein, without DNA. This repertoire includes approximately 8,000 distinct CDR3 sequences. Sequenced input: either unsorted cells or a sorted T cell fraction (not recorded which). Every receptor here comes from a human donor. This table probably holds off-target reads from a library built for another chain.

By frequency, this clonotype registers large (0.1 to 1%). This chain connects TRBV28 to TRBJ1-1. The CDR3 spans 13 residues. Per the germline V gene, CDR1 is MDHEN and CDR2 is SYDVKM. CDR3 amino acids: CASSFSWNTEAFF.

The CDR3 region is CSVERLGSEAFF. The chain couples TRBV29-1 to TRBJ1-1. This CDR3 has 12 amino acids. Germline V lookup: CDR1 SQVTM, CDR2 ANQGSEA.

This chain links TRBV19 with TRBJ2-3; the D call from TCRdb, TRBD2, cannot be confirmed without DNA. Germline CDR1 and CDR2: LNHDA and SQIVND (reference sequence). The CDR3 is 15 amino acids. The CDR3 here is CASSVGLRVTDTQYF.

This chain joins TRBV7-2 and TRBJ1-2; as DNA is missing, the TRBD1 call by TCRdb cannot be tested. Germline CDR1 reads SGHTA; CDR2 reads FQGNSA. The CDR3 consists of 13 residues. The CDR3 sequence is CASSLQGARGYTF.

Considering frequency, this clonotype is medium-sized. The J gene is TRBJ1-2, the V gene TRBV15; absent DNA, TCRdb's TRBD1 call cannot be checked. In germline, CDR1 is LNHNV, CDR2 YYDKDF (reference sequence). The CDR3 runs to 13 residues. CDR3: CATSTGTDYGYTF.

V is TRBV11-2 and J is TRBJ2-3; the D call of TRBD1 rests on TCRdb alone, since no DNA is present to check it. Germline V gene data show CDR1 as SGHAT and CDR2 as FQNNGV. The CDR3 loop spans 13 amino acids. The CDR3 sequence: CASRGSGSGTQYF.

This chain links TRBV28 with TRBJ1-1. Germline values: CDR1 MDHEN, CDR2 SYDVKM. The CDR3 is made up of 16 amino acids. The CDR3 sequence: CASSFIGMAANTEAFF.

This clonotype is called medium-sized based on its frequency. The chain recombines TRBV12-3 or TRBV12-4 with TRBJ2-1; TCRdb names TRBD2, which stays unverified in the absence of DNA. The CDR3 is made up of 14 amino acids. The CDR3 region is CASSLETSEVEQFF.

The rearrangement links TRBV27 to TRBJ2-7. Germline V gene sequence: CDR1 MNHEY, CDR2 SMNVEV (reference sequence). This CDR3 spans 12 amino acids. Here the CDR3 reads CASSLSRGEQYF.

The chain recombines TRBV20-1 with TRBJ2-3; lacking DNA, the TRBD2 call made by TCRdb goes unchecked. The CDR3 runs 13 residues. Germline CDR1 DFQATT, CDR2 SNEGSKA (reference sequence). CDR3 residues: CSARAGGQEAQYF.

V gene TRBV10-3 combines with J gene TRBJ1-5. The CDR3 length is 17 residues. Germline loops: CDR1 ENHRY, CDR2 SYGVKD. Here the CDR3 reads CAISETRRGAYNQPQHF.

CDR3 region: CASSPQPADTQYF. This sequence joins TRBV18 and TRBJ2-3. The CDR3 extends over 13 amino acids. CDR1 and CDR2 (germline): KGHSH, LQKENI.

The chain joins TRBV28 to TRBJ1-2; TCRdb designates TRBD1, a call that cannot be tested without DNA. Germline assignment: CDR1 MDHEN and CDR2 SYDVKM. This CDR3 is 15 amino acids long. CDR3 protein: CASSVSGTGSYGYTF.

The chain uses TRBV7-2 and TRBJ2-7; TCRdb lists TRBD1, though no DNA is available to test this call. CDR3 length: 13 residues. Germline-derived CDR1 and CDR2 are SGHTA and FQGNSA. Here the CDR3 reads CASSLQGAGEQYF.